The sequence of this T cell receptor beta chain was determined in a study of CD8 T cells in Susac syndrome. This CDR3 has 12 residues. V lost 6 bases to trimming and J lost 5 bases, with 11 bases between them. Germline-derived CDR1 and CDR2 are MNHNY and SVGAGI (reference sequence). The authors reverse transcribed roughly 0.5 to 1 ug RNA with random hexamers. With immunoSEQ multiplex PCR, TCR beta CDR3 was amplified across 54 Vbeta and 13 Jbeta. One entry per CDR3 protein results from TCRdb running MiXCR on the immunoSEQ multiplex PCR reads. The repertoire includes 150,000 to 200,000 distinct CDR3 sequences, approximately 95% of them detected once, and roughly 0.1% sits in the top ten. Included as multiple sclerosis controls were treatment-naive patients who had stable or active relapsing-remitting disease. TEMRA cells underwent FACS enrichment and CD8+ and CD4+ T cells underwent negative isolation.

J is TRBJ2-7 and V is TRBV6-6; D possibly corresponds to TRBD2 (6 bases). Sequencing was performed on CD4+ T cells from PBMCs. The TCR was taken from a human donor with multiple sclerosis. The CDR3 sequence is CASSSGENEQYF. The CDR3 bases are TGTGCCAGCAGCTCGGGGGAGAACGAGCAGTACTTC.